This T cell receptor beta chain derives from a study of T cell responses to AZD1222 COVID-19 vaccine (dated by TCRdb to the early 2020s). Background on the whole study: TCR sequencing was performed for 230 to 250 trial participants, of whom around 210 were given two doses of AZD1222 and some 26 were given two doses of MenACWY control vaccine. Enrollment into the trials was organized by age into subgroups of 18-55, 56-69 and 70-plus years, and those subgroups contained roughly 150, 30 and 60 TCR-sequenced participants, respectively.

The time point label, as the study defines it: about 28 days (+/-7) after the second vaccine dose. Because spike-specific TCR depth and breadth did not differ between the two schedules, AZD1222 recipients who got a second dose at roughly 4 weeks were pooled with those who got a second dose at roughly 12 weeks. Vaccinee samples came from UK trials COV001 and COV002, including a single-blind randomized controlled phase 2/3 trial of AZD1222 (ChAdOx1 nCoV-19) in healthy adults. Trial participant PBMC samples were collected at day 0 and day 28 after the second dose for TCRbeta chain sequencing. The germline V gene encodes CDR1 SEHNR and CDR2 FQNEAQ (reference sequence). V is cut back by 5 bases and J by 6 bases, with 12 bases in the junction unmatched. The CDR3 goes from the cysteine to the phenylalanine over 16 residues. Of the read, only the CDR3 DNA is kept; its 48 bases are in frame from base 1. Results and caveats for the whole study, not just this receptor: Epitopes outside the regions mutated in the B.1.351 and B.1.1.7 variants were reportedly recognized by nearly half of the unique spike-specific TCRs. Because no samples from the day 14 peak response were available, repertoires could be characterized only after the peak T cell response. Conclusions about previously exposed vaccinees were limited because only a handful of AZD1222 recipients were SARS-CoV-2 seropositive at baseline. The 56-69-year group was small, and its depth increase did not reach significance, likely because of low power. After two AZD1222 doses, both the breadth and the depth of spike-specific TCRs were significantly higher than at day 0 and than in MenACWY recipients. Most participants were white British and females outnumbered males, and the authors suggested that clonal diversity may have been underestimated. Vaccine-associated CD4 TCRs spanned the whole spike protein, with dominant responses in regions 160-218 and 743-854.

The CDR3 regions of human TCRbeta chains were analyzed by immunosequencing. In the paper's pipeline: TCRs in the repertoires were compared against a reference library of SARS-CoV-2-specific TCRs that had been generated with the MIRA antigen-specificity platform. Breadth was defined as the fraction of unique TCRs that were SARS-CoV-2-associated, and depth was defined as the fraction of total T cells that were SARS-CoV-2-associated. Using the MIRA data, every spike-specific TCR was mapped to the spike region that the TCR reacted to and assigned to either a CD4 or a CD8 class. Log10-transformed breadth and depth values were compared by one-way ANOVA with Sidak's multiple comparisons tests. TCRdb stores this immuneACCESS table with in-frame sequences only. Part of the clones is absent; in the studies checked, under half of the shortfall reflects unresolved V genes, and no reason is known for the rest. That table furnishes V, J and clone size, whereas the DNA furnished D and trimming. The sample table lists roughly 120,000 clones, around 87% of them with a count of one. The top ten hold about 2.5% of the sample.

A word on this clone: There is no known antigen for this receptor. Base quality data are lacking; no much larger clone is found one base away.

This clonotype originated in an adult who received the AZD1222 COVID-19 vaccine. The chain was built from TRBV7-9 and TRBJ1-4; 7 bases in between match TRBD1. The sequenced sample was peripheral blood, obtained 28 days after the second AZD1222 dose. The DNA sequence is as follows: TGTGCCAGCAGCCATCGACGGGACAGCCTTCATGAAAAACTGTTTTTT. This is translated as CASSHRRDSLHEKLFF. With all but the CDR3 taken from the reference TRBV7-9 and TRBJ1-4 genes, the full variable domain is: DTGVSQNPRHKITKRGQNVTFRCDPISEHNRLYWYRQTLGQGPEFLTYFQNEAQLEKSRLLSDRFSAERPKGSFSTLEIQRTEQGDSAMYLCASSHRRDSLHEKLFFGSGTQLSVL.